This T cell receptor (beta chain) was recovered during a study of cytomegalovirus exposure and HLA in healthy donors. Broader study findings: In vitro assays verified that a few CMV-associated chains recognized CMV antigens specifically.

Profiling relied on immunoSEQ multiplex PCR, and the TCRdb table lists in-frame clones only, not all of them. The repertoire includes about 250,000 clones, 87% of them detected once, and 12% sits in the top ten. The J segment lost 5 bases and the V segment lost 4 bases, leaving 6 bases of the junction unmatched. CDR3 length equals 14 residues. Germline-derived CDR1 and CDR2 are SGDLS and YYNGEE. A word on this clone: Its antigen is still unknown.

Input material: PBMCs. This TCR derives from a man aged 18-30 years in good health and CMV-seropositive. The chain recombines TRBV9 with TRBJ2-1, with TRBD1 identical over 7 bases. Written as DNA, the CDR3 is TGTGCCAGCAGCATTGGGACAGAGAACAATGAGCAGTTCTTC. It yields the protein CASSIGTENNEQFF.